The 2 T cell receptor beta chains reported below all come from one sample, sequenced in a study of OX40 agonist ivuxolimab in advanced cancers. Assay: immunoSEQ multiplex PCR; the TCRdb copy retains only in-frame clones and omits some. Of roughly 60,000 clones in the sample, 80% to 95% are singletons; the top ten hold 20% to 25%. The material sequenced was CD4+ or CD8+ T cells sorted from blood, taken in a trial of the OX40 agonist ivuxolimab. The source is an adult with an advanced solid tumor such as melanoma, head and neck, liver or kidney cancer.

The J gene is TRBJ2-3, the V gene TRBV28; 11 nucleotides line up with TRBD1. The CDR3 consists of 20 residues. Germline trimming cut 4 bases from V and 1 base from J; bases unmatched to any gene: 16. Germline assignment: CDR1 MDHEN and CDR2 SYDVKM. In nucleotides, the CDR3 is TGTGCCAGCAGTTCGCGTATAGAGTTGGGACAGGGGGGAGGCACAGATACGCAGTATTTT. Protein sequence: CASSSRIELGQGGGTDTQYF.

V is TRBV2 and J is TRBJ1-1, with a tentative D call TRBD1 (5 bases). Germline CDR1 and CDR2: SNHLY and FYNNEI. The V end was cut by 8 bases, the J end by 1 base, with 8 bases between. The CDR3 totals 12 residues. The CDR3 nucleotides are TGTGCCAGCCCGGGGCCGAACACTGAAGCTTTCTTT. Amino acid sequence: CASPGPNTEAFF.